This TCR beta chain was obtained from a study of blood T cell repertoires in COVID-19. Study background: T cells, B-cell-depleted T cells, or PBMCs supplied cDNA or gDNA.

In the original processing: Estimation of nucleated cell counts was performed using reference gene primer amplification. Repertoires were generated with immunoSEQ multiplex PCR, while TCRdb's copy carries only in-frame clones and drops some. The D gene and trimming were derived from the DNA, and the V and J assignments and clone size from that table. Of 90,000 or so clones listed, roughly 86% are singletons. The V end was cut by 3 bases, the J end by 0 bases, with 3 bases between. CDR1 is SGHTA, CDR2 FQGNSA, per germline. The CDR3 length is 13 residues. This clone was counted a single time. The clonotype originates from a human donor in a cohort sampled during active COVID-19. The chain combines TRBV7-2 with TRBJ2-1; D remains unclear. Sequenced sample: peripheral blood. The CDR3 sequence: CASSFSSYNEQFF. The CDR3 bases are TGTGCCAGCAGCTTCAGCTCCTACAATGAGCAGTTCTTC.